Below, 11 T cell receptor beta chains from the same sample are listed, as sequenced in a study of read filtering for tumor transcriptome and immune sequencing. Molecular barcoded adaptors covering alpha/delta and beta/gamma chains were used on about 0.4 ug RNA. One entry per CDR3 protein results from TCRdb running MiXCR on the reads. The sample holds 30,000 to 40,000 distinct CDR3 sequences, 12% seen once. The material sequenced was a population of CD138-negative cells sorted from bone marrow. The receptors shown here come from a donor at least 40 years old with multiple myeloma.

Ten or more counts support this clonotype. The chain joins TRBV20-1 to TRBJ2-7; 14 bases line up with TRBD2. The CDR3 sequence is 15 residues long. Per the germline V gene, CDR1 is DFQATT and CDR2 is SNEGSKA (reference sequence). V lost 6 bases and J lost 7; bases outside the gene matches: 11. The CDR3 loop is CSAPSRLAGGREQYF. For the CDR3, the DNA is TGCAGTGCCCCTTCCAGACTAGCGGGGGGGCGGGAGCAGTACTTC.

This clonotype was picked up many times. CDR3 nucleotides: TGTGCCAGCTCACCACCGAACAGGCGTGACTCCTACGAGCAGTACTTC. Its translation is CASSPPNRRDSYEQYF. The chain recombines TRBV18 with TRBJ2-7; a possible D gene is TRBD1 (5 bases). CDR1 KGHSH and CDR2 LQKENI come from the germline V gene. The CDR3 runs 16 residues. V was cut by 0 bases and J by 0 bases, with 12 bases left in between.

J is TRBJ2-7 and V is TRBV20-1; D is perhaps TRBD1 (5 bases). Trimming took off 3 bases at V and 1 base at J, with 10 bases between the two ends. The CDR3 length is 13 residues. Germline values: CDR1 DFQATT, CDR2 SNEGSKA (reference sequence). The CDR3 DNA reads TGCAGTGCTAGCGTGTCAGGGTCCTACGAGCAGTACTTC. This gives the protein CSASVSGSYEQYF.

As concerns this clonotype: Being one base from a much bigger clone, this may be a read error. The rearrangement links TRBV28 to TRBJ2-3, with D possibly being TRBD1 (6 bases). CDR3 size: 14 residues. Germline loops: CDR1 MDHEN, CDR2 SYDVKM. Trimming left V 3 bases short and J 10 bases short, with 17 bases between. CDR3 region: CASSLAGAQGAQYF. CDR3 nucleotides: TGTGCCAGCAGTTTGGCAGGGGCTCAGGGTGCGCAGTATTTT.

The sample holds many counts of this clonotype. This rearrangement joins TRBV7-8 to TRBJ2-5; D is unresolved. V lost 3 bases to trimming and J lost 4 bases, with 15 bases between them. Looked up from germline, CDR1 is SGHVS and CDR2 is FQNEAQ. The CDR3 is made up of 15 amino acids. The chain's CDR3 is CASSFYSRSLETQYF. The DNA of the CDR3 is TGTGCCAGCAGCTTCTATTCCCGCTCTCTAGAGACCCAGTACTTC. Full variable domain (rest looked up from reference TRBV7-8 and TRBJ2-5): GAGVSQSPRYKVAKRGQDVALRCDPISGHVSLFWYQQALGQGPEFLTYFQNEAQLDKSGLPSDRFFAERPEGSVSTLKIQRTQQEDSAVYLCASSFYSRSLETQYFGPGTRLLVL.

Notes on this clonotype: This clone may be a read error of a much larger clone one base away. The J gene is TRBJ2-1, the V gene TRBV6-5; D gene uncertain. The CDR3 spans 15 residues. Germline values: CDR1 MNHEY, CDR2 SVGAGI. The V end was cut by 2 bases, the J end by 5 bases, with 13 bases between. CDR3 sequence reads: CASSYGVGLNNEQFF. The CDR3 DNA reads as TGTGCCAGCAGTTACGGGGTAGGGCTTAACAATGAGCAGTTCTTC.

This clonotype showed up many times. V and J are TRBV6-5 and TRBJ1-1, with D unresolved. Trimming took off 6 bases at V and 5 bases at J, with 7 bases between the two ends. The CDR3 has 11 amino acids. Germline CDR1 is MNHEY and CDR2 is SVGAGI. The CDR3, as DNA: TGTGCCAGCAGGCTACAAACTGAAGCTTTCTTT. Translated: CASRLQTEAFF.

This clonotype was seen ten or more times. The chain links TRBV20-1 to TRBJ2-1; D is possibly TRBD1 (7 bases). The germline V gene encodes CDR1 DFQATT and CDR2 SNEGSKA (reference sequence). V lost 8 bases to trimming and J lost 8 bases, with 16 bases between them. This CDR3 region has 12 residues. The CDR3 coding sequence is TGCAGTAAAACAGGGGAGGTCGATGAGCAGTTCTTC. Translated, it gives CSKTGEVDEQFF.

On this clonotype itself: With a much larger clone just one base away, this may be a read error. The chain joins TRBV20-1 to TRBJ2-6; either TRBD1 or TRBD2 may fit D (5 bases each). Germline lookup yields CDR1 DFQATT and CDR2 SNEGSKA (reference sequence). This CDR3 contains 14 residues. Written as DNA, the CDR3 is TGCAGTGCTAGTATCCCAACCGGGGCCTACGTCCTGACTTTC. This translates into CSASIPTGAYVLTF.

This clonotype was seen many times. The chain is built from TRBV7-9 and TRBJ2-5; a possible D gene is TRBD1 (5 bases). Germline loops: CDR1 SEHNR, CDR2 FQNEAQ (reference sequence). Trimming cost V 3 bases and J 2 bases, with 10 bases left between them. This CDR3 spans 14 amino acids. The CDR3: CASSFIQDQETQYF. In DNA, the CDR3 is TGTGCCAGCAGCTTTATACAGGATCAAGAGACCCAGTACTTC.

The J gene is TRBJ2-1, the V gene TRBV28; perhaps TRBD2 as D (7 bases). Germline loops: CDR1 MDHEN, CDR2 SYDVKM. The V end was cut by 6 bases, the J end by 0 bases, with 18 bases between. CDR3 length equals 17 residues. The CDR3 loop reads CASRGGGLLSSYNEQFF. The CDR3 DNA reads as TGTGCCAGCAGAGGGGGGGGCCTCCTGAGCTCCTACAATGAGCAGTTCTTC.